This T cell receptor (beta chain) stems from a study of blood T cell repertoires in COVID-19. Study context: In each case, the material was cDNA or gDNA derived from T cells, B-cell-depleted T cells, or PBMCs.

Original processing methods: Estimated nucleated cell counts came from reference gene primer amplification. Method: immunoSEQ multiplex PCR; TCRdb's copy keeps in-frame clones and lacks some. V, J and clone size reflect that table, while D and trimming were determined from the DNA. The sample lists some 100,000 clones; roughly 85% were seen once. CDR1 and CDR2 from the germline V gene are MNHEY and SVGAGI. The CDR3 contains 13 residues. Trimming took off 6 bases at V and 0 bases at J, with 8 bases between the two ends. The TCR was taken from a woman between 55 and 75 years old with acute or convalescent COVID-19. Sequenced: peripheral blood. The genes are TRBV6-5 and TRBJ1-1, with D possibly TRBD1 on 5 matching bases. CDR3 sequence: CASRPQVNTEAFF. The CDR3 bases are TGTGCCAGCAGGCCACAGGTGAACACTGAAGCTTTCTTT.